Described below is a single T cell receptor (beta chain) sequence and its context. The table came from immunoSEQ multiplex PCR; TCRdb's copy has only in-frame clones and leaves some out. The profile shows approximately 400,000 clones, 81% of them singletons. The CDR3 has 14 amino acids. V gave up 8 bases and J gave up 1 base; unmatched junction bases: 5. This entry is derived from a study of blood T cell repertoires in COVID-19. Sequencing was performed on peripheral blood. The rearrangement links TRBV23-1 to TRBJ2-1; 7 bases align to TRBD1. TRBV23-1 is marked as an open reading frame, function uncertain. The clonotype was recovered from a human donor with acute or convalescent COVID-19. The donor label of this sample is uncertain. CDR3 nucleotides: TGCGCCAGCTCCTGGACAGGATCCTACAATGAGCAGTTCTTC. It yields the protein CASSWTGSYNEQFF.